This record covers a single T cell receptor (beta chain). Authors' analysis steps: Counts of nucleated cells, estimated from reference gene primer amplification, were obtained. Sequenced by immunoSEQ multiplex PCR; TCRdb stores in-frame clones only, minus some. The DNA was the basis for D and trimming; V, J and clone size are from that table. The sample has a few hundred thousand clones, around four fifths seen once. The data stem from a study of blood T cell repertoires in COVID-19. Looking at the study overall: Material from acute and convalescent COVID-19 was sourced from the United States, Italy and Spain. T cells, B-cell-depleted T cells, or PBMCs supplied cDNA or gDNA.

Germline CDR1 SGHTA, CDR2 FQGNSA. This CDR3 comprises 16 residues. Trimming left V 3 bases short and J 0 bases short, with 12 bases between. The rearrangement uses TRBV7-2 and TRBJ1-5; D is unclear. This clonotype was sampled from a woman of 80 years or more with active or convalescent COVID-19. The sequenced material came from peripheral blood. CDR3: CASSLAQVPSNQPQHF. The CDR3 DNA reads as TGTGCCAGCAGCTTGGCGCAGGTACCTAGCAATCAGCCCCAGCATTTT.